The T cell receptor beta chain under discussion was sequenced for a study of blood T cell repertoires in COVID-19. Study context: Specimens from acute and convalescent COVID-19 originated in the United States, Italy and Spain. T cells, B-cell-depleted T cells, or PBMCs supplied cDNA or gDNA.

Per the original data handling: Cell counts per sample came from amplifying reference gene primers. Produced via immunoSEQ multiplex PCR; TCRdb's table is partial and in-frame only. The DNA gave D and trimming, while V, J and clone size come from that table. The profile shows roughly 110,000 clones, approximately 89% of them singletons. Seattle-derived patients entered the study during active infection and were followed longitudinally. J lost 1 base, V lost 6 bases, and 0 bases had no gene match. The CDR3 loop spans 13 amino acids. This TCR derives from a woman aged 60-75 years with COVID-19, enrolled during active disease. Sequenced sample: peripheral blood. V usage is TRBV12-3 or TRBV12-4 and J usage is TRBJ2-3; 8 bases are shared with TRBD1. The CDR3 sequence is CASRTGGTDTQYF. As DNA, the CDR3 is TGTGCCAGCAGGACAGGGGGCACAGATACGCAGTATTTT.